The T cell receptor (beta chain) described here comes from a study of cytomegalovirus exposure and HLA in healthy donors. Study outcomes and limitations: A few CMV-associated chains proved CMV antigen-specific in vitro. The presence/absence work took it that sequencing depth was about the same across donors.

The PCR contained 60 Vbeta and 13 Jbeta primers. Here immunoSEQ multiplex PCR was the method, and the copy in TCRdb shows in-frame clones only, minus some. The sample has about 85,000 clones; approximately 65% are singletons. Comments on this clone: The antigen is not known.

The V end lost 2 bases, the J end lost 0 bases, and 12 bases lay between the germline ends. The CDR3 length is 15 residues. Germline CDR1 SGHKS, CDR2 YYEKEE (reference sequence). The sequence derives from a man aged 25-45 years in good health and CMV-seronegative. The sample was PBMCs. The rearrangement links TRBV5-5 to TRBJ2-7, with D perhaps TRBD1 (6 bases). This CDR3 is CASSFSGAISYEQYF. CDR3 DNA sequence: TGTGCCAGCAGCTTTTCAGGGGCGATCTCCTACGAGCAGTACTTC.